This T cell receptor (beta chain) comes out of a study of identifying expanded T cells in peripheral blood (dated by TCRdb to about 2019). As for the study more broadly: Technical replicates were generated by sequencing separate aliquots of the same genomic DNA pool, and four replicates were compared pairwise. Paper-wide results and their limitations: For all healthy donors, the variance in clone template counts between approximately two-week samples rose significantly as total template count increased. It was expected by the authors that biological variance in healthy repertoires might increase further over much longer intervals, such as months to years. Across all healthy-donor time intervals, the beta-binomial model significantly lowered both the number of clones called differentially abundant and the false-positive rate. The binomial model flagged approximately 1.2 differentially abundant clones between technical replicates but approximately 15 over around 2 weeks and under 25 over roughly 4 weeks.

The immunoSEQ Assay, which relies on bias-controlled multiplex PCR amplification of genomic DNA, was used to profile TCRbeta CDR3 regions. On the study's bioinformatics: To quantify the absolute abundance of each unique TCRbeta CDR3 region, the sequences were collapsed and filtered. Differential abundance was tested with two models: a binomial (Fisher-equivalent) model and a beta-binomial model that adds time-dependent variance fitted from healthy donors. Clones with fewer than 5 combined templates were removed, and a clone was called differentially abundant if the clone's Benjamini-Hochberg FDR was below 0.01. Beta-binomial variance was modeled as a function of total template count across the two samples using the form v = (b*log(k)+a)^2. In TCRdb, the immuneACCESS table is reduced to in-frame sequences with V and J assigned. These tables do not hold every clone; where another copy was compared, an unresolved V gene accounts for under half, and the others remain unexplained. That table furnishes V, J and clone size, whereas the DNA furnished D and trimming. This sample lists around 100,000 clones; over 75% were detected once. The ten largest clones take up 4.5% to 6.5% of the sample.

Spanning cysteine to phenylalanine, the CDR3 consists of 11 amino acids. CDR3 DNA only is kept here, 33 bases in frame from base 1. CDR1 and CDR2 are read off the germline V gene as ENHRY and SYGVKD. Cut back by 4 bases and 7 bases, the V and J ends lie 7 bases apart. During the collection period, no infections or other immune events were recorded for the healthy donors. To calibrate time-dependent variance in a beta-binomial model of T-cell clone differential abundance, blood repertoires from healthy donors were used as a training cohort. The training cohort included approximately 10 healthy donors, of whom 3 were female and 7 were male. On average the donors were around 41 years old, and their ages spanned roughly 29 to 64 years. Whole blood from each healthy donor was obtained from a commercial supplier and was collected at three time points 2 to 3 weeks apart. For immunosequencing, genomic DNA was extracted from unsorted whole blood.

As regards this clone: The antigen it recognizes is unknown. The sample holds no much larger clone one base away, and base qualities are not on file.

Sequencing was performed on blood. The chain links TRBV10-3 with TRBJ1-1; confidence is insufficient to name the D gene. The TCR sequence derives from a person aged 18 to 70 in good health. The encoded CDR3 is CAISGSDEAFF. The DNA reads as follows: TGTGCCATCAGTGGTTCTGATGAAGCTTTCTTT.